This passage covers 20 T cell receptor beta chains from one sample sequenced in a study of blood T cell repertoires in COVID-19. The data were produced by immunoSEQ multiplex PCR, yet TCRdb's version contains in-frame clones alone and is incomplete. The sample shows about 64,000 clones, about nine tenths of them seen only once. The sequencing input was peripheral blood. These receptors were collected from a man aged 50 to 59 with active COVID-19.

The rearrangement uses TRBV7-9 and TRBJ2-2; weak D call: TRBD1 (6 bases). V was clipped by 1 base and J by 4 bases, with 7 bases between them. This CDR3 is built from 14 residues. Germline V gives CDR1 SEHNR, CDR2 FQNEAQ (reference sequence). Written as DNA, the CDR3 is TGTGCCAGCAGCTTAGGGGGGCCCACCGGGGAGCTGTTTTTT. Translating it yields CASSLGGPTGELFF.

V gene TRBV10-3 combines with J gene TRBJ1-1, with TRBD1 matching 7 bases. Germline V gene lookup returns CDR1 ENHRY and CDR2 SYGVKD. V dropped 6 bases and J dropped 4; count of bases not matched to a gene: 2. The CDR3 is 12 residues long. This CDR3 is CAIRAGGTEAFF. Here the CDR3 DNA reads TGTGCCATCAGAGCAGGGGGCACTGAAGCTTTCTTT.

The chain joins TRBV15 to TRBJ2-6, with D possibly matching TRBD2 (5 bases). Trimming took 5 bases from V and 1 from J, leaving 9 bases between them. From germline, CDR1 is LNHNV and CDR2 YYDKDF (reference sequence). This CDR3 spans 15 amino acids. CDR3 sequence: CATSPRGSGANVLTF. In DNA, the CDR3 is TGTGCCACCAGCCCCCGGGGATCTGGGGCCAACGTCCTGACTTTC.

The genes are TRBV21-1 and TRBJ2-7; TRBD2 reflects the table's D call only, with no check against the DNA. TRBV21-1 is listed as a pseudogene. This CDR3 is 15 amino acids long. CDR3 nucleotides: TGTGCCAGCAGCAAAGAGGATTCTAGCTCCTACGAGCAGTACTTC. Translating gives CASSKEDSSSYEQYF.

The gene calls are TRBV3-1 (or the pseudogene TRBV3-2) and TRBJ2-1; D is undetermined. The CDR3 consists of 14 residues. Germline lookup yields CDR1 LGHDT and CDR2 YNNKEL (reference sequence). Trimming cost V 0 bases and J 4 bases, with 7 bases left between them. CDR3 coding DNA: TGTGCCAGCAGCCAAGAACTCCTATACAATGAGCAGTTCTTC. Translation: CASSQELLYNEQFF.

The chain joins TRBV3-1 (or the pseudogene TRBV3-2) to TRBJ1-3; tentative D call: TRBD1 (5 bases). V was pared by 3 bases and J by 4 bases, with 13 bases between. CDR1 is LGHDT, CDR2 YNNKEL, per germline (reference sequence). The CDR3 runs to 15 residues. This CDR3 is CASSQDTTHGNTIYF. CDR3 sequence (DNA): TGTGCCAGCAGCCAGGACACGACACACGGAAACACCATATATTTT.

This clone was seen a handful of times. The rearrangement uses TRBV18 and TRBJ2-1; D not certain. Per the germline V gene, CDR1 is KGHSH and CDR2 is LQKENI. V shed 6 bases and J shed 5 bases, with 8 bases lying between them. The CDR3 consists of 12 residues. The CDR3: CASSTVHNEQFF. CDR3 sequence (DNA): TGTGCCAGCTCCACAGTCCACAATGAGCAGTTCTTC.

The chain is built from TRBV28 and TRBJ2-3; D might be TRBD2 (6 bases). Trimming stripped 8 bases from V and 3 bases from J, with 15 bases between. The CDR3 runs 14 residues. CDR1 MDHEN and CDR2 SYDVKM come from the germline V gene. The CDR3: CASQRLVLTDTQYF. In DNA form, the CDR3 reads TGTGCCAGCCAAAGACTAGTTTTGACAGATACGCAGTATTTT.

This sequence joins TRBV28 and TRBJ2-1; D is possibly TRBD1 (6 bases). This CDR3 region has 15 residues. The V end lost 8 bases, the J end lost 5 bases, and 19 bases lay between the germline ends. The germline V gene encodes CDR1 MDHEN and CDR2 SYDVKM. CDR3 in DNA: TGTGCCAGCTCTAAAACCTGGGGGCCTCACAATGAGCAGTTCTTC. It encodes CASSKTWGPHNEQFF. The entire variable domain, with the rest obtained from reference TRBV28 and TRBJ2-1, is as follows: DVKVTQSSRYLVKRTGEKVFLECVQDMDHENMFWYRQDPGLGLRLIYFSYDVKMKEKGDIPEGYSVSREKKERFSLILESASTNQTSMYLCASSKTWGPHNEQFFGPGTRLTVL.

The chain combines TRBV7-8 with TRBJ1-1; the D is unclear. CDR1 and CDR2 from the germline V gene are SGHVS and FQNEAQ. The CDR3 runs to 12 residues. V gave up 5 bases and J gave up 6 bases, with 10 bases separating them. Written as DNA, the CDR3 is TGTGCCAGCAGCCCCCTTCCTGCTGAAGCTTTCTTT. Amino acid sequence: CASSPLPAEAFF.

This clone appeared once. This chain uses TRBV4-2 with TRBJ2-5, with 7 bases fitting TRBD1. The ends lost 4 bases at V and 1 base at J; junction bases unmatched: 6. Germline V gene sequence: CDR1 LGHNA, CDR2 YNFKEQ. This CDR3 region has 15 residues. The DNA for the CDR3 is TGTGCCAGCAGCCCCGGCAGGGGGACCCAAGAGACCCAGTACTTC. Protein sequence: CASSPGRGTQETQYF.

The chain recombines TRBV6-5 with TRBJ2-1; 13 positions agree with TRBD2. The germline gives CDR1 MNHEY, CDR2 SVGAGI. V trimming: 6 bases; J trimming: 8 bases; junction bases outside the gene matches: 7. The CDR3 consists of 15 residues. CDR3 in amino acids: CASRTGTSGTHEQFF. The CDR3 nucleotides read TGTGCCAGCAGAACCGGGACTAGCGGGACCCATGAGCAGTTCTTC.

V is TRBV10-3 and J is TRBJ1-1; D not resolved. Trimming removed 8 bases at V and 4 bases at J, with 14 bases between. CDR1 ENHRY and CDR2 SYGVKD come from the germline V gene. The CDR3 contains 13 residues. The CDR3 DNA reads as TGTGCCATCGGGAGGGTTCGGGGCACTGAAGCTTTCTTT. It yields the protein CAIGRVRGTEAFF.

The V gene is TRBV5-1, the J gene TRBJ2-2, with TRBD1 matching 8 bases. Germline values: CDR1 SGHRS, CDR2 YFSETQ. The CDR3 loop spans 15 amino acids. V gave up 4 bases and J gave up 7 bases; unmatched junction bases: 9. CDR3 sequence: CASSVDRGEGGELFF. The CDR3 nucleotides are TGCGCCAGCAGCGTCGACAGGGGAGAGGGCGGGGAGCTGTTTTTT.

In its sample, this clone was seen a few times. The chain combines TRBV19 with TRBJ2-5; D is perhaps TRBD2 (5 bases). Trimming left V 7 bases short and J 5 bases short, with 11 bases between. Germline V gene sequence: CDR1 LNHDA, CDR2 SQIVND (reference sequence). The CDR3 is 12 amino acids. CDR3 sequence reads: CASIERRETQYF. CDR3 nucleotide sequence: TGTGCCAGTATTGAACGGAGGGAGACCCAGTACTTC.

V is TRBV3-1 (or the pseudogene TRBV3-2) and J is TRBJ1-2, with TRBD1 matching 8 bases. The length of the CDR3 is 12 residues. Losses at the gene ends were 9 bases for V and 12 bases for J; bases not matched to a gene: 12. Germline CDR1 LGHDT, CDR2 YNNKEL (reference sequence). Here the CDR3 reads CASGRAGGADTF. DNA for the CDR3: TGTGCCAGTGGGAGGGCAGGGGGCGCGGACACCTTC.

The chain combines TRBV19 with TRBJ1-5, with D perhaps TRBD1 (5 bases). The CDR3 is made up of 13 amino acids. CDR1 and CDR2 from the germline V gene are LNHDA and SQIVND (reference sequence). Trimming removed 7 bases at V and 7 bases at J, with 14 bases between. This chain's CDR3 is CASMEGTRQPQHF. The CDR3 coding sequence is TGTGCCAGTATGGAGGGGACGCGGCAGCCCCAGCATTTT. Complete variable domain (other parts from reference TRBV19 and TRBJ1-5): DGGITQSPKYLFRKEGQNVTLSCEQNLNHDAMYWYRQDPGQGLRLIYYSQIVNDFQKGDIAEGYSVSREKKESFPLTVTSAQKNPTAFYLCASMEGTRQPQHFGDGTRLSIL.

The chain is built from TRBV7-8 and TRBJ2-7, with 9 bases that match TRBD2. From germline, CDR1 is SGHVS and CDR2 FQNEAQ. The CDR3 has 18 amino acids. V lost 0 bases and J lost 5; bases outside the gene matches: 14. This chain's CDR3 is CASSLAGIGGGALHEQYF. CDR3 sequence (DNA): TGTGCCAGCAGCTTAGCAGGAATTGGCGGGGGGGCCCTCCACGAGCAGTACTTC.

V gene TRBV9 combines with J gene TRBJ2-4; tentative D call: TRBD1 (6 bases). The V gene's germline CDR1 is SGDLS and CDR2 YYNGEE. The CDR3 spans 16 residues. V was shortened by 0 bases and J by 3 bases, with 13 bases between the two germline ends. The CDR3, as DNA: TGTGCCAGCAGCGTAGAGGACAGACCATTCAAAAACATTCAGTACTTC. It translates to CASSVEDRPFKNIQYF.

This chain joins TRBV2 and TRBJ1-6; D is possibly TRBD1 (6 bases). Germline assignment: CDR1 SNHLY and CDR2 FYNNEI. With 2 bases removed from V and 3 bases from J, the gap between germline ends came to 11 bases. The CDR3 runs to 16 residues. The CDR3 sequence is CASSELGQYYNSPLHF. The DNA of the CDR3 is TGTGCCAGCAGTGAACTCGGACAGTACTATAATTCACCCCTCCACTTT.